Reported below is one T cell receptor beta chain. The CDR3 contains 14 residues. V dropped 5 bases and J dropped 7 bases, with 14 bases sitting between them. Per the germline V gene, CDR1 is MDHEN and CDR2 is SYDVKM. This sample stems from a study of blood T cell repertoires in COVID-19. Sequencing was performed with immunoSEQ multiplex PCR; in TCRdb, only in-frame clones are kept and a portion is missing. The data show around 99,000 clones, 75% to 85% seen once. This clonotype originated in a woman older than 75 with active or convalescent COVID-19. The V and J genes are TRBV28 and TRBJ2-2, with D maybe TRBD2 (6 bases). The sequenced sample consisted of peripheral blood. CDR3 in DNA: TGTGCCAGCAGTCCCGGGGGTTCTGGCGGGGAGCTGTTTTTT. As protein: CASSPGGSGGELFF.